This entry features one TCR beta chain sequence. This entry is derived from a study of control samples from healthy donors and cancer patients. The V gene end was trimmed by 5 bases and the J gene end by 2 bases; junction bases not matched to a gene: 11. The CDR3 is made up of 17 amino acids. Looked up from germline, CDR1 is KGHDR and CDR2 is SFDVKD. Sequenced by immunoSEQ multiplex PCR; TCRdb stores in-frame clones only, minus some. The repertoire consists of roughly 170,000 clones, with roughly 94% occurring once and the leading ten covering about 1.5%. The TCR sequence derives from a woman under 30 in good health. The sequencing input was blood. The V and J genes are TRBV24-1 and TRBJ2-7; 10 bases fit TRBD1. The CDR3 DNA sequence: TGTGCCACCAGTGGAGTCGCTTCGGGACAGGGGACCTACGAGCAGTACTTC. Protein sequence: CATSGVASGQGTYEQYF.